The 4 T cell receptor beta chains reported below all come from one sample, sequenced in a study of cytomegalovirus exposure and HLA in healthy donors. 13 Jbeta primers and 60 Vbeta primers were used for the PCR. This table comes from immunoSEQ multiplex PCR, and its TCRdb copy is limited to in-frame clones, with some not included. Seen here are about 190,000 clones, roughly 77% observed once, and the top ten hold about 5%. What was sequenced was PBMCs. The receptors shown here come from a man aged 25-45 years in good health and CMV-seropositive.

The CDR3 sequence is CASSSPLAATQYF. CDR3 nucleotide sequence: TGTGCCAGCAGCTCCCCACTAGCGGCTACGCAGTATTTT. This sequence joins TRBV7-2 and TRBJ2-3; 8 nucleotides align to TRBD2. Trimming cost V 4 bases and J 8 bases; bases outside gene matches: 5. The CDR3 is 13 residues long. Germline CDR1 SGHTA, CDR2 FQGNSA.

V usage is TRBV13 and J usage is TRBJ1-2; D unresolved. Germline assignment: CDR1 PRHDT and CDR2 FYEKMQ (reference sequence). This CDR3 comprises 14 residues. V was trimmed by 1 base and J by 4 bases, leaving 10 bases between them. The CDR3 sequence: CASSLATSGYGYTF. The CDR3 bases are TGTGCCAGCAGCTTAGCGACGTCGGGCTATGGCTACACCTTC.

This chain joins TRBV6-6 and TRBJ2-7; D might be TRBD2 (6 bases). V lost 8 bases, J lost 2 bases, and 13 bases lay in between. The CDR3 totals 13 residues. The germline gives CDR1 MNHNY, CDR2 SVGAGI (reference sequence). For the CDR3, the DNA is TGTGCCAGCCGGCTGCGGGAACCCTACGAGCAGTACTTC. Amino acids: CASRLREPYEQYF.

The genes are TRBV19 and TRBJ1-5; 7 bases map to TRBD1. The J segment lost 4 bases and the V segment lost 6 bases, leaving 12 bases of the junction unmatched. The CDR3 consists of 16 residues. Germline-derived CDR1 and CDR2 are LNHDA and SQIVND (reference sequence). CDR3 DNA sequence: TGTGCCAGTAGCGGGGTTCCCGGGACAGCTAATCAGCCCCAGCATTTT. It yields the protein CASSGVPGTANQPQHF.